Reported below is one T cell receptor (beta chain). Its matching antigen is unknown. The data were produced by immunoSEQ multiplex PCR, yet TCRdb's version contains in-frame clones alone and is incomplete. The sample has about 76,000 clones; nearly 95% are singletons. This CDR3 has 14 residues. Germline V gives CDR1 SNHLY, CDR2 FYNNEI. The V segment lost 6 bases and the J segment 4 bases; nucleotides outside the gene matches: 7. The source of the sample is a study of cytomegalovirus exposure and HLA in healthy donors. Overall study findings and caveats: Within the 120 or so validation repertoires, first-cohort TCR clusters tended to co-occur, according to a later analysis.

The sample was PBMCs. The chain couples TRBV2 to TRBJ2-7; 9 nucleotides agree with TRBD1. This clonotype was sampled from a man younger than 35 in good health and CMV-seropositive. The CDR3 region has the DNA TGTGCCAGCAGACCCACAGGGGGCGCGTACGAGCAGTACTTC. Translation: CASRPTGGAYEQYF.